The entry that follows covers one T cell receptor beta chain sequence. This CDR3 contains 16 residues. The junction had 12 bases not matched to a gene; V was cut back by 8 bases and J by 2 bases. The V gene's germline CDR1 is LNHDA and CDR2 SQIVND (reference sequence). Sequenced by immunoSEQ multiplex PCR; TCRdb stores in-frame clones only, minus some. This sample has over 45,000 clones; roughly nine tenths occur once, and the top ten carry about 0.21%. This specimen belongs to a study of T cell changes during pregnancy in multiple sclerosis. The chain links TRBV19 to TRBJ2-3; 8 nucleotides match TRBD2. This clonotype originated in a female donor with multiple sclerosis, enrolled in a pregnancy study. This sample comprised CD4+ T cells from peripheral blood mononuclear cells, obtained in the second trimester of pregnancy. The chain's CDR3 is CASHYSGTRATDTQYF. The CDR3 DNA reads TGTGCCAGTCACTACTCCGGGACTAGAGCCACAGATACGCAGTATTTT. Complete variable domain (other parts from reference TRBV19 and TRBJ2-3): DGGITQSPKYLFRKEGQNVTLSCEQNLNHDAMYWYRQDPGQGLRLIYYSQIVNDFQKGDIAEGYSVSREKKESFPLTVTSAQKNPTAFYLCASHYSGTRATDTQYFGPGTRLTVL.